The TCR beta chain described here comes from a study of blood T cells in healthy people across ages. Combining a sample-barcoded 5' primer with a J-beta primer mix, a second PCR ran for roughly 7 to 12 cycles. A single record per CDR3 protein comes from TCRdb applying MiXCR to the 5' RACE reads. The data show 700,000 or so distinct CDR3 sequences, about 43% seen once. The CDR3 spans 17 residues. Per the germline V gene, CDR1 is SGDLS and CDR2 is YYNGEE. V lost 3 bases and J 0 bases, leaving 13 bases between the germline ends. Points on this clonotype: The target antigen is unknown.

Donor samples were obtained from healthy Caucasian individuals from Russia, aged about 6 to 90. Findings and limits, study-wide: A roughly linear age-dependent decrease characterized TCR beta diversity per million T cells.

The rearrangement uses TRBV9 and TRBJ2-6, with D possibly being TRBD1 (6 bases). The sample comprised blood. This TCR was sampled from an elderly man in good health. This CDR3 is CASSARTVTSGANVLTF. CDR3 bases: TGTGCCAGCAGCGCGCGGACAGTTACCTCTGGGGCCAACGTCCTGACTTTC. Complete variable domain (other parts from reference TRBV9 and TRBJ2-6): DSGVTQTPKHLITATGQRVTLRCSPRSGDLSVYWYQQSLDQGLQFLIQYYNGEERAKGNILERFSAQQFPDLHSELNLSSLELGDSALYFCASSARTVTSGANVLTFGAGSRLTVL.